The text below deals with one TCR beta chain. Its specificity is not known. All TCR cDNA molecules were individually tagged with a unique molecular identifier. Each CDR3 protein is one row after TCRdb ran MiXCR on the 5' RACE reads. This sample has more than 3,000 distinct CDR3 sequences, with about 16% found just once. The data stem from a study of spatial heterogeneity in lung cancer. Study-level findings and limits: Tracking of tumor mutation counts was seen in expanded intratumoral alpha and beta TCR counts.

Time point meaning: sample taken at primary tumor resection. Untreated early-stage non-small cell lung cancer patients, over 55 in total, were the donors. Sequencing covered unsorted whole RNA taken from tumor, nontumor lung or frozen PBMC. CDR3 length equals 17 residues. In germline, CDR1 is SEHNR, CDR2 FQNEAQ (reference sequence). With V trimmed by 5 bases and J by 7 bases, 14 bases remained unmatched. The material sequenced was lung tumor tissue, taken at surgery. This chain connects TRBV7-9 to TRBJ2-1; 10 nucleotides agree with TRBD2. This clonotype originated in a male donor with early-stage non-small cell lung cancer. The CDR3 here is CASSPRLLAGEVNEQFF. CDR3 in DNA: TGTGCCAGCAGCCCACGACTGCTAGCGGGAGAGGTTAATGAGCAGTTCTTC. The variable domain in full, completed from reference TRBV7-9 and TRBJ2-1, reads DTGVSQNPRHKITKRGQNVTFRCDPISEHNRLYWYRQTLGQGPEFLTYFQNEAQLEKSRLLSDRFSAERPKGSFSTLEIQRTEQGDSAMYLCASSPRLLAGEVNEQFFGPGTRLTVL.